This TCR beta chain originates from a study of CD8 T cells in Susac syndrome (dated by TCRdb to between 2017 and 2020). Study-wide context: Whether CD8+ T cell activation and differentiation in Susac syndrome was antigen driven was tested using repertoire sequencing. CD8+ T cell repertoire clonality was compared between eleven to twelve healthy donors, roughly 14 Susac syndrome patients and around 16 multiple sclerosis patients.

The CDR3 holds 13 amino acids from the cysteine to the phenylalanine. This entry keeps only the CDR3 DNA: 39 bases, framed from base 1. V gives up 5 bases and J gives up 4 bases, and the segment between their germline ends measures 11 bases. Sequences LNHDA (CDR1) and SQIVND (CDR2) are obtained from the germline V gene (reference sequence). RNA was extracted using the RNeasy kit, and roughly 0.45 to 1 microgram was reverse transcribed with random hexamers. TCR beta CDR3 regions were amplified with the immunoSEQ multiplex PCR assay covering 54 Vbeta and 13 Jbeta segments. Bias from PCR amplification was corrected by using a synthetic template baseline for primer optimization and for computational correction. Processing in the source paper ran as follows. Only productive sequences were kept, with reads annotated to V, D and J genes according to IMGT and analyzed in immunoSEQ Analyzer. To calculate clonality, Shannon entropy was normalized by log2 of the number of productive unique sequences and then subtracted from one. For each patient and control, public and private clones were evaluated within the 100 most prevalent clones. Susac-specific clones were defined as absent from healthy and MS cohorts, over a thousand published viral clones and other ImmuneACCESS disease sequences. The public reads were reprocessed in TCRdb via fastp at Q25 and MiXCR, keeping in-frame beta chains. When rows share a CDR3 protein, they turn into one entry using the most common DNA and genes. These V and J calls derive from TCRdb rather than the authors' analysis. This sample has about 300,000 distinct CDR3 sequences in its table, and 89% of those were observed once. The top ten clonotypes cover around 0.18% of the sample.

Study-wide conclusions, independent of this receptor: The number of individuals in the TCR sequencing and HLA analysis was acknowledged as relatively small.

For this clonotype: What this receptor recognizes is not known. Base qualities are not provided; no much larger clone lies one nucleotide away.

Peripheral blood CD8+ and CD4+ T cells from healthy donors, Susac syndrome patients and multiple sclerosis patients were profiled by high-throughput TCR beta sequencing. The multiple sclerosis controls were treatment-naive patients whose relapsing-remitting disease, either stable or active, fulfilled the revised McDonald criteria. CD8+ TEMRA cells were enriched by FACS, while bulk CD8+ and CD4+ T cells were purified by magnetic negative isolation. Blood was collected in EDTA tubes and processed within 24 hours, with PBMCs isolated through density gradient centrifugation. PBMCs intended for TCR sequencing were cryopreserved in liquid nitrogen and thawed later in a water bath at 37 degrees C. The sorted or isolated CD4+, CD8+ and CD8+ TEMRA cells reached a purity of at least 90%.

Input material: CD8+ T cells from PBMCs. This sequence was found in a human donor with multiple sclerosis. This sequence uses TRBV19 and TRBJ1-1; no D gene call is confident. The sequence in DNA is TGTGCCAGTAGTTCCGGCTGGGGCACTGAAGCTTTCTTT. Protein translation: CASSSGWGTEAFF.